One sample yielded the 14 T cell receptor beta chains listed below, sequenced in a study of CD8+ T cells in alopecia areata (dated by TCRdb to 2017 to 2018). The library was generated by the immunoSEQ multiplex PCR assay. RNA was extracted from all samples and reverse transcribed into cDNA as template for TCR sequencing. The source is immuneACCESS, and TCRdb retained only in-frame sequences with V and J called. Part of the clones is not carried over; for the studies checked, unresolved V genes explain less than half of this, and the remainder is unexplained. Across this sample there are about 99,000 clones, with roughly half seen only once. The ten largest clones take up 8.8% of the sample. What was sequenced was CD4+ T cells sorted from blood. Receptors originate from a human donor in good health.

This clone came up a few times. This rearrangement joins TRBV30 to TRBJ2-7; the D is unclear. The CDR3 totals 13 residues. Looked up from germline, CDR1 is GTSNPN and CDR2 is SVGIG (reference sequence). With 2 bases removed from V and 3 bases from J, the gap between germline ends came to 11 bases. CDR3 sequence: CAWSKGINYEQYF. The CDR3 DNA reads TGTGCCTGGAGTAAAGGGATCAACTACGAGCAGTACTTC.

The chain employs TRBV5-1 and TRBJ2-2, with TRBD2 matching over 7 bases. Germline trimming cut 2 bases from V and 1 base from J; bases unmatched to any gene: 5. The CDR3 extends over 16 amino acids. Looked up from germline, CDR1 is SGHRS and CDR2 is YFSETQ. In nucleotides, the CDR3 is TGCGCCAGCAGCTTTAGATCTAGCGGGAACACCGGGGAGCTGTTTTTT. Translation gives CASSFRSSGNTGELFF.

The chain joins TRBV7-8 to TRBJ1-5; 9 bases fit TRBD1. The germline V gene encodes CDR1 SGHVS and CDR2 FQNEAQ. The CDR3 consists of 17 residues. V dropped 7 bases and J dropped 0; count of bases not matched to a gene: 10. The CDR3 nucleotides read TGTGCCAGCACTCCGGGACAGGGTGGTTATAGCAATCAGCCCCAGCATTTT. Translating it yields CASTPGQGGYSNQPQHF.

The rearrangement uses TRBV6-6 and TRBJ1-1; possible D gene TRBD1, 5 bases. The CDR3 is 16 residues long. V gave up 6 bases and J gave up 1 base, with 18 bases separating them. Germline lookup yields CDR1 MNHNY and CDR2 SVGAGI (reference sequence). CDR3 sequence reads: CASSIQVRAGNTEAFF. For the CDR3, the DNA is TGTGCCAGCAGCATACAGGTCCGTGCCGGGAACACTGAAGCTTTCTTT.

The J gene is TRBJ1-4, the V gene TRBV25-1; D might be TRBD1 (5 bases). V gave up 7 bases and J gave up 8 bases, with 14 bases separating them. CDR3 length: 13 amino acids. Germline loops: CDR1 MGHDK, CDR2 SYGVNS. This CDR3 is CASIGQGREKLFF. The CDR3 DNA is TGTGCCAGCATTGGGCAGGGCCGGGAAAAACTGTTTTTT.

By share, this clone counts as medium-sized (0.01 to 0.1%). The chain carries TRBV27 and TRBJ2-7; no definite D call. The CDR3 extends over 13 amino acids. Germline V gene sequence: CDR1 MNHEY, CDR2 SMNVEV (reference sequence). Trimming took 3 bases from V and 7 from J, leaving 13 bases between them. CDR3 sequence reads: CASSLARFGEQYF. CDR3 DNA: TGTGCCAGCAGTTTGGCCAGGTTCGGAGAGCAGTACTTC.

The chain couples TRBV5-4 to TRBJ1-1; 9 positions agree with TRBD1. The CDR3 is 16 residues long. Germline CDR1 reads SGHNT; CDR2 reads YYREEE (reference sequence). Unmatched junction bases numbered 11, after V lost 4 bases and J lost 4 bases. The CDR3, as DNA: TGTGCCAGCAGCGTTGGACTGGACAGGGGATCCACTGAAGCTTTCTTT. Its protein is CASSVGLDRGSTEAFF.

This chain connects TRBV4-1 to TRBJ2-3; no definite D call. Germline lookup yields CDR1 MGHRA and CDR2 YSYEKL. The germline V and J ends were trimmed by 1 base and 1 base, with 9 bases remaining between them. CDR3 length equals 15 residues. Here the CDR3 reads CASSQVGVGTDTQYF. The CDR3 DNA sequence: TGCGCCAGCAGCCAAGTTGGGGTTGGCACAGATACGCAGTATTTT.

The chain carries TRBV18 and TRBJ2-7; D uncertain. With 8 bases removed from V and 0 bases from J, the gap between germline ends came to 14 bases. The CDR3 runs to 14 residues. CDR1 is KGHSH, CDR2 LQKENI, per germline. CDR3 sequence (DNA): TGTGCCAGCACAGCCCAAGGATCCTCCTACGAGCAGTACTTC. Encoded protein: CASTAQGSSYEQYF.

This clone was seen a few times. This chain joins TRBV28 and TRBJ2-2; D is unclear. CDR3 length: 13 residues. CDR1 and CDR2 from the germline V gene are MDHEN and SYDVKM. V was cut by 8 bases and J by 2 bases, with 9 bases left in between. The CDR3 DNA is TGTGCCAGCGTGGAGCTAAACACCGGGGAGCTGTTTTTT. Translating gives CASVELNTGELFF.

The rearrangement joins TRBV6-1 to TRBJ1-2; 7 bases align to TRBD1. The V segment lost 2 bases and the J segment 6 bases; nucleotides outside the gene matches: 6. This CDR3 region has 14 residues. Germline V CDR1 and CDR2: MNHNS, SASEGT. The DNA for the CDR3 is TGTGCCAGCAGTGAACCCGACAGGGTAAATGGCTACACCTTC. Translating it yields CASSEPDRVNGYTF.

The rearrangement links TRBV29-1 to TRBJ2-1; D gene unclear. The V end was cut by 8 bases, the J end by 6 bases, with 11 bases between. Germline loops: CDR1 SQVTM, CDR2 ANQGSEA. This CDR3 has 11 amino acids. For the CDR3, the DNA is TGCAGCCGCCTGTGGGGCAATGAGCAGTTCTTC. Protein: CSRLWGNEQFF.

J is TRBJ2-3 and V is TRBV5-6; D remains ambiguous. In germline, CDR1 is SGHDT, CDR2 YYEEEE. CDR3 size: 15 residues. The germline V and J ends were trimmed by 4 bases and 6 bases, with 18 bases remaining between them. The CDR3 DNA is TGTGCCAGCAGCCCGGAACCGGGCCGGCCCGATACGCAGTATTTT. This gives the protein CASSPEPGRPDTQYF. Full variable domain (missing parts from reference TRBV5-6 and TRBJ2-3): DAGVTQSPTHLIKTRGQQVTLRCSPKSGHDTVSWYQQALGQGPQFIFQYYEEEERQRGNFPDRFSGHQFPNYSSELNVNALLLGDSALYLCASSPEPGRPDTQYFGPGTRLTVL.

The chain employs TRBV7-2 and TRBJ2-5, with unresolved D. V was pared by 1 base and J by 2 bases, with 8 bases between. The germline V gene encodes CDR1 SGHTA and CDR2 FQGNSA. The CDR3 contains 14 residues. The CDR3, as DNA: TGTGCCAGCAGCTTAGGTCCGGGTCAAGAGACCCAGTACTTC. Protein sequence: CASSLGPGQETQYF. The entire variable domain, with the rest obtained from reference TRBV7-2 and TRBJ2-5, is as follows: GAGVSQSPSNKVTEKGKDVELRCDPISGHTALYWYRQSLGQGLEFLIYFQGNSAPDKSGLPSDRFSAERTGGSVSTLTIQRTQQEDSAVYLCASSLGPGQETQYFGPGTRLLVL.